The 29 T cell receptor beta chains given below trace back to one sample, sequenced in a study of blood T cell repertoires in COVID-19. The data were produced by immunoSEQ multiplex PCR, yet TCRdb's version contains in-frame clones alone and is incomplete. The sample yields about 350,000 clones, approximately 91% seen once. Sequencing was carried out using peripheral blood. Receptor source: a woman aged 70-85 years with COVID-19, enrolled during active disease.

The rearrangement joins TRBV11-2 to TRBJ2-7; 9 nucleotides line up with TRBD1. This CDR3 is built from 15 residues. V lost 5 bases and J lost 4; bases outside the gene matches: 9. CDR1 SGHAT and CDR2 FQNNGV come from the germline V gene. The CDR3 loop is CASSRGQGNSYEQYF. DNA of the CDR3: TGTGCCAGCAGCCGCGGACAGGGGAATTCGTACGAGCAGTACTTC. The full variable domain, completed using reference TRBV11-2 and TRBJ2-7, is EAGVAQSPRYKIIEKRQSVAFWCNPISGHATLYWYQQILGQGPKLLIQFQNNGVVDDSQLPKDRFSAERLKGVDSTLKIQPAKLEDSAVYLCASSRGQGNSYEQYFGPGTRLTVT.

The gene calls are TRBV7-9 and TRBJ1-2; no definite D call. The CDR3 has 14 amino acids. CDR1 SEHNR and CDR2 FQNEAQ come from the germline V gene (reference sequence). Trimming took 4 bases from V and 0 from J, leaving 9 bases between them. The CDR3 spells CASSSISANYGYTF. The CDR3 DNA sequence: TGTGCCAGCAGCTCTATCAGCGCTAACTATGGCTACACCTTC.

The chain joins TRBV27 to TRBJ2-7; the D gene is possibly TRBD1 (5 bases). Trimming left V 0 bases short and J 4 bases short, with 10 bases between. Germline V CDR1 and CDR2: MNHEY, SMNVEV (reference sequence). This CDR3 is built from 14 residues. This CDR3 is CASSLSGVLYEQYF. CDR3 in DNA: TGTGCCAGCAGTTTATCAGGGGTTCTTTACGAGCAGTACTTC.

This sequence joins TRBV6-5 and TRBJ1-1; 7 bases are shared with TRBD1. Trimming removed 7 bases from V and 3 bases from J; junction bases left unmatched: 5. The CDR3 spans 13 residues. In germline, CDR1 is MNHEY, CDR2 SVGAGI. The CDR3 coding sequence is TGTGCCAGCAAGAGGGACAGTTACACTGAAGCTTTCTTT. It is translated as CASKRDSYTEAFF.

The genes are TRBV7-8 and TRBJ1-4; D call uncertain. V was shortened by 5 bases and J by 6 bases, with 16 bases between the two germline ends. CDR1 and CDR2 from the germline V gene are SGHVS and FQNEAQ. The CDR3 is made up of 15 amino acids. The CDR3 sequence: CASSPGEGLHEKLFF. The DNA of the CDR3 is TGTGCCAGCAGCCCCGGGGAGGGTCTCCATGAAAAACTGTTTTTT.

This chain joins TRBV3-1 (or the pseudogene TRBV3-2) and TRBJ2-2; 7 bases fit TRBD2. The CDR3 is 16 amino acids. V trimming: 1 base; J trimming: 8 bases; junction bases outside the gene matches: 10. Germline V lookup: CDR1 LGHDT, CDR2 YNNKEL (reference sequence). CDR3 loop: CASSQGFGGGAGELFF. Written as DNA, the CDR3 is TGTGCCAGCAGCCAAGGCTTCGGCGGGGGAGCAGGGGAGCTGTTTTTT.

The chain is built from TRBV14 and TRBJ1-2; 7 bases match TRBD1. Germline CDR1 reads SGHDN; CDR2 reads FVKESK. The CDR3 contains 13 residues. Germline trimming cut 4 bases from V and 4 bases from J; bases unmatched to any gene: 3. CDR3 residues: CASSPGQSYGYTF. CDR3 nucleotide sequence: TGTGCCAGCAGCCCGGGACAGTCCTATGGCTACACCTTC.

The chain uses TRBV20-1 and TRBJ1-4; a possible D gene is TRBD1 (5 bases). With 5 bases removed from V and 10 bases from J, the gap between germline ends came to 11 bases. The CDR3 length is 11 residues. CDR1 and CDR2 (germline): DFQATT, SNEGSKA (reference sequence). CDR3 sequence reads: CSADSWGKLFF. The CDR3 bases are TGCAGTGCTGACAGCTGGGGAAAACTGTTTTTT.

The genes are TRBV7-9 and TRBJ1-3, with TRBD1 matching 7 bases. V lost 5 bases and J lost 0; bases outside the gene matches: 4. The germline gives CDR1 SEHNR, CDR2 FQNEAQ (reference sequence). The CDR3 covers 15 residues. The CDR3 DNA is TGTGCCAGCAGCCGGACAGGATACTCTGGAAACACCATATATTTT. As protein: CASSRTGYSGNTIYF.

The genes are TRBV6-5 and TRBJ1-2; no reliable D call. Trimming took off 10 bases at V and 8 bases at J, with 14 bases between the two ends. Germline CDR1 and CDR2: MNHEY and SVGAGI. The CDR3 spans 11 residues. The CDR3 bases are TGTGCCATTACGGGGTGGGCCGGCTACACCTTC. This gives the protein CAITGWAGYTF.

The chain has TRBV6-1 and TRBJ1-6; D not resolved. The V end lost 4 bases, the J end lost 5 bases, and 15 bases lay between the germline ends. Looked up from germline, CDR1 is MNHNS and CDR2 is SASEGT. The CDR3 runs 16 residues. The CDR3 region is CASSALDRVNNSPLHF. Written as DNA, the CDR3 is TGTGCCAGCAGTGCACTAGATAGGGTGAATAATTCACCCCTCCACTTT.

The CDR3 DNA sequence: TGTGCCAGCAGCTTAGATTATGGGGGGACCTACGAGCAGTACTTC. Its translation is CASSLDYGGTYEQYF. The chain recombines TRBV11-2 with TRBJ2-7, with D maybe TRBD2 (6 bases). V was trimmed by 0 bases and J by 2 bases, leaving 11 bases between them. Germline lookup yields CDR1 SGHAT and CDR2 FQNNGV. This CDR3 has 15 amino acids.

This chain connects TRBV5-1 to TRBJ2-3; maybe TRBD1 (6 bases). The CDR3 has 16 residues. Germline values: CDR1 SGHRS, CDR2 YFSETQ. Trimming cost V 0 bases and J 2 bases, with 13 bases left between them. The CDR3 bases are TGCGCCAGCAGCTTGGGTGGGACACTTCACACAGATACGCAGTATTTT. The encoded protein is CASSLGGTLHTDTQYF.

The chain combines TRBV19 with TRBJ1-1; 7 bases are a match to TRBD1. The V gene end was trimmed by 9 bases and the J gene end by 0 bases; junction bases not matched to a gene: 4. The CDR3 covers 13 residues. Germline CDR1 reads LNHDA; CDR2 reads SQIVND (reference sequence). The CDR3 here is CASLQGMNTEAFF. CDR3 coding DNA: TGTGCCAGCCTACAGGGGATGAACACTGAAGCTTTCTTT.

The rearrangement links TRBV19 to TRBJ1-2; 9 bases align to TRBD1. With V trimmed by 3 bases and J by 4 bases, 6 bases remained unmatched. The germline V gene has CDR1 LNHDA and CDR2 SQIVND (reference sequence). The CDR3 consists of 15 residues. The CDR3 loop is CASSIFDRGTYGYTF. The CDR3 region has the DNA TGTGCCAGTAGTATTTTCGACAGGGGGACCTATGGCTACACCTTC.

The chain joins TRBV30 to TRBJ1-5; 10 positions match TRBD1. CDR3 length: 16 amino acids. V lost 1 base to trimming and J lost 4 bases; unmatched junction nucleotides: 7. The germline V gene encodes CDR1 GTSNPN and CDR2 SVGIG (reference sequence). Here the CDR3 reads CAWSARTGGTNQPQHF. The CDR3 DNA reads TGTGCCTGGAGTGCCCGGACAGGGGGAACGAATCAGCCCCAGCATTTT.

The V and J genes are TRBV5-6 and TRBJ2-1, with 7 bases identical to TRBD1. Unmatched junction bases numbered 8, after V lost 2 bases and J lost 9 bases. Germline-derived CDR1 and CDR2 are SGHDT and YYEEEE. This CDR3 is 14 amino acids long. The CDR3 region has the DNA TGTGCCAGCAGCTTTGGGACAGCTCTAGGTGAGCAGTTCTTC. It translates to CASSFGTALGEQFF. The full variable domain, in which reference TRBV5-6 and TRBJ2-1 provide the parts outside the CDR3, is DAGVTQSPTHLIKTRGQQVTLRCSPKSGHDTVSWYQQALGQGPQFIFQYYEEEERQRGNFPDRFSGHQFPNYSSELNVNALLLGDSALYLCASSFGTALGEQFFGPGTRLTVL.

V usage is TRBV19 and J usage is TRBJ2-6; D is unclear. Trimming removed 6 bases from V and 3 bases from J, with 9 bases in between. The CDR3 is 14 amino acids. CDR1 is LNHDA and CDR2 is SQIVND in the germline V gene (reference sequence). The CDR3 DNA follows: TGTGCCAGTAGGATCGAGAGTGGGGCCAACGTCCTGACTTTC. It specifies CASRIESGANVLTF. Drawing the rest from reference TRBV19 and TRBJ2-6, the complete variable domain is DGGITQSPKYLFRKEGQNVTLSCEQNLNHDAMYWYRQDPGQGLRLIYYSQIVNDFQKGDIAEGYSVSREKKESFPLTVTSAQKNPTAFYLCASRIESGANVLTFGAGSRLTVL.

The V and J genes are TRBV23-1 and TRBJ1-2; 9 bases fit TRBD1. TRBV23-1 is identified as an open reading frame with a role that is uncertain. Trimming cost V 3 bases and J 4 bases; bases outside gene matches: 15. This CDR3 spans 18 amino acids. The CDR3 bases are TGCGCCAGCAGTCATAACAGGGGGCGCCCGCTCCGGCTCTATGGCTACACCTTC. Translated, it gives CASSHNRGRPLRLYGYTF.

The chain carries TRBV5-1 and TRBJ2-1, with 8 bases fitting TRBD2. Trimming cost V 0 bases and J 3 bases; bases outside gene matches: 2. The germline V gene encodes CDR1 SGHRS and CDR2 YFSETQ. The CDR3 runs to 15 residues. The CDR3 protein is CASSLAGGRYNEQFF. Written as DNA, the CDR3 is TGCGCCAGCAGCTTGGCGGGGGGGCGCTACAATGAGCAGTTCTTC.

The chain recombines TRBV5-3 with TRBJ2-7; possible D gene TRBD1, 6 bases. TRBV5-3 belongs to the ORF category, with a function that is uncertain. The V and J ends lost 3 bases and 6 bases respectively, with 13 bases between them. The CDR3 has 13 amino acids. CDR3 sequence reads: CARSCGQGSEQYF. CDR3 DNA: TGTGCCAGAAGCTGCGGCCAGGGGTCCGAGCAGTACTTC.

This chain joins TRBV18 and TRBJ1-6; TRBD1 agrees at 7 bases. In germline, CDR1 is KGHSH, CDR2 LQKENI. This CDR3 contains 15 residues. The trim removed 4 bases at V and 10 bases at J, leaving 10 bases unmatched. DNA of the CDR3: TGTGCCAGCTCACTATCAACAGGGGTAGTATCACCCCTCCACTTT. This translates into CASSLSTGVVSPLHF.

CDR3 loop: CASSQGGVGYEQYF. The CDR3 bases are TGCGCCAGCAGCCAAGGGGGCGTGGGGTACGAGCAGTACTTC. This chain links TRBV4-3 with TRBJ2-7; D possibly corresponds to TRBD1 (5 bases). The CDR3 has 14 residues. Per the germline V gene, CDR1 is LGHNA and CDR2 is YSLEER. Trimming pared 1 base from V and 4 bases from J, leaving 11 bases between.

The chain recombines TRBV27 with TRBJ2-5; TRBD1 matches 10 bases. The trim removed 6 bases at V and 4 bases at J, leaving 8 bases unmatched. The CDR3 loop spans 15 amino acids. Per the germline V gene, CDR1 is MNHEY and CDR2 is SMNVEV (reference sequence). The CDR3, as DNA: TGTGCCAGCAGCCGCATCCGGGACAGGGGAGAGACCCAGTACTTC. It codes for CASSRIRDRGETQYF.

The CDR3 nucleotides are TGTGCCAGCAGTGACTGGGCGTGGGGCTACACCTTC. Residues: CASSDWAWGYTF. The chain joins TRBV2 to TRBJ1-2; D is unclear. CDR1 is SNHLY and CDR2 is FYNNEI in the germline V gene. CDR3 length: 12 residues. The V end was cut by 3 bases, the J end by 8 bases, with 10 bases between.

This clone was counted a single time. The genes are TRBV6-5 and TRBJ1-2, with D possibly being TRBD1 (5 bases). V was shortened by 6 bases and J by 1 base, with 9 bases between the two germline ends. The germline CDR1 and CDR2 sequences are MNHEY and SVGAGI. The CDR3 sequence is 13 residues long. The CDR3, as DNA: TGTGCCAGCAGGCCAGGGATTAACTATGGCTACACCTTC. Its translation is CASRPGINYGYTF.

This chain uses TRBV2 with TRBJ1-1; a possible D gene is TRBD1 (5 bases). V was pared by 10 bases and J by 11 bases, with 23 bases between. This CDR3 spans 13 amino acids. The germline V gene encodes CDR1 SNHLY and CDR2 FYNNEI. The chain's CDR3 is CATLDGRGGSAFF. The CDR3 DNA reads as TGTGCCACCCTTGATGGAAGGGGAGGGTCCGCTTTCTTT.

A few counts support this clone. The chain is built from TRBV7-3 and TRBJ1-5; D call uncertain. CDR1 is SGHTA, CDR2 FQGTGA, per germline. Between the trimmed V and J ends, which lost 5 bases and 3 bases, there was a span of 8 bases. The CDR3 runs to 13 residues. CDR3 in DNA: TGTGCCAGCAGCCCCTATCCCAATCAGCCCCAGCATTTT. This gives the protein CASSPYPNQPQHF.

This chain's CDR3 is CASSRYRGAETQYF. The CDR3 nucleotides read TGTGCCAGCAGTCGTTACAGGGGGGCTGAGACCCAGTACTTC. This chain links TRBV6-2 or TRBV6-3 with TRBJ2-5, with TRBD1 matching over 8 bases. The CDR3 is 14 amino acids. With 5 bases clipped from V and 5 bases from J, the junction kept 7 bases outside the gene matches. Germline CDR1 is MNHEY and CDR2 is SVGEGT.